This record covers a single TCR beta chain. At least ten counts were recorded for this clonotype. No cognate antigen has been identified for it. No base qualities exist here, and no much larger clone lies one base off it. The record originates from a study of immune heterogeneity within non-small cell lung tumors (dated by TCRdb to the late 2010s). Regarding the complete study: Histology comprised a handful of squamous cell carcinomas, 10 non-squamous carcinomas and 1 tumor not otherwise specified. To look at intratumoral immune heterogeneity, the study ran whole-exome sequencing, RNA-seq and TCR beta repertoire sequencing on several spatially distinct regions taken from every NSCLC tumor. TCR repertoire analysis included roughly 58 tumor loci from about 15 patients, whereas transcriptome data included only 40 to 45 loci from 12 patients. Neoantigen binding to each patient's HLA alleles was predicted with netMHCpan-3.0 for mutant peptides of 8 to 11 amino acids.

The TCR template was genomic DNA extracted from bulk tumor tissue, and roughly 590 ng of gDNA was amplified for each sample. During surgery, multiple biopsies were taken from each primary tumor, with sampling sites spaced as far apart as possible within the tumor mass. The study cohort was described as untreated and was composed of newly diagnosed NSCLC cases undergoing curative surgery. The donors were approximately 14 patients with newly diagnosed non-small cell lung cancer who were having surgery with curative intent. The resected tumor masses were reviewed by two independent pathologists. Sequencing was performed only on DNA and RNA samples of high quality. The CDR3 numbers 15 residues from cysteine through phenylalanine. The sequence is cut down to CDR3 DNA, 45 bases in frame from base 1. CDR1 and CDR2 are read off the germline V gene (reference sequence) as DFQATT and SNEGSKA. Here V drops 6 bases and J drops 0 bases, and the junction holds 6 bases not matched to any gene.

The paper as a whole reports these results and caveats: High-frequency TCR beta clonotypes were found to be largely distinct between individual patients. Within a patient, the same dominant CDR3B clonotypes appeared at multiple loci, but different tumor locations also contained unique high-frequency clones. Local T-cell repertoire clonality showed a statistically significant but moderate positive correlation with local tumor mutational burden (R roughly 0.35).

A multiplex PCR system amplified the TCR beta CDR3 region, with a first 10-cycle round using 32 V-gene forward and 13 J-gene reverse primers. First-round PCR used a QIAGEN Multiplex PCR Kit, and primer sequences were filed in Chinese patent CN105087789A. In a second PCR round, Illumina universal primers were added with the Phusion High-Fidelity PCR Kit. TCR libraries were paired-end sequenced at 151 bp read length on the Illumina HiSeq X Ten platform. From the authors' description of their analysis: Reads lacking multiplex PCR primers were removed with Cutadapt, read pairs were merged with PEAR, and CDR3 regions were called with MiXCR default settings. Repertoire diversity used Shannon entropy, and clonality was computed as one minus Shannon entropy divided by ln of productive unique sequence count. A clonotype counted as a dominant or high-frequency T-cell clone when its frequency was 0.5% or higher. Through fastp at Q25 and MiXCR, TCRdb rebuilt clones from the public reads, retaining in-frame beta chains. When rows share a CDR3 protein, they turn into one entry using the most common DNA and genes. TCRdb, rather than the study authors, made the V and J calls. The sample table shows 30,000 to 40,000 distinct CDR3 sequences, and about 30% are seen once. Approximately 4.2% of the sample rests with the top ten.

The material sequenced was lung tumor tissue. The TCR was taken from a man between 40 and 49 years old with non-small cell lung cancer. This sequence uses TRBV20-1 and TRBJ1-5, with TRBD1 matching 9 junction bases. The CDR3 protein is CSASRQGGSNQPQHF. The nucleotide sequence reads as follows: TGCAGTGCCTCTCGACAGGGGGGTAGCAATCAGCCCCAGCATTTT.